This T cell receptor beta chain was identified during a study of T cell changes during pregnancy in multiple sclerosis. The length of the CDR3 is 12 residues. V lost 5 bases, J lost 9 bases, and 11 bases lay in between. CDR1 is MNHEY, CDR2 SMNVEV, per germline (reference sequence). The assay was immunoSEQ multiplex PCR, and TCRdb's table has in-frame clones only and misses some. Of 100,000 or so clones in the sample, 75% to 95% were seen once. The chain links TRBV27 to TRBJ1-5; a possible D gene is TRBD1 (5 bases). Source: peripheral blood, taken in the second trimester of pregnancy. This sequence originates from a female donor with multiple sclerosis, enrolled in a pregnancy study. Written as DNA, the CDR3 is TGTGCCAGCAGTACCTCCGGGGGGCCCCAGCATTTT. It translates to CASSTSGGPQHF.